The 32 T cell receptor beta chains presented below share a single source sample, sequenced in a study of shared clonotypes between healthy human individuals (dated by TCRdb to 2018 to 2021). CD8 naive samples were obtained by positive selection for CCR7 among CD45RO-negative cells, yielding a CD45RA+CCR7+ population from which TemRA cells were excluded. The library relied on the immunoSEQ multiplex PCR assay. In its TCRdb copy, this immuneACCESS table keeps in-frame sequences only and misses some clones. Where compared with another copy, unresolved V genes explain less than half of these, and the others have no known cause. For this sample the table gives roughly 2.1 million clones, of which approximately 94% were detected only once. More than 1.5% of the sample lies in the top ten. Sequences were obtained from naive CD8+ T cells from PBMCs. The label giving this sample's cell subset or site can be read as: CD45RA+CCR7+. These receptor sequences come from a man aged 18 to 30 in good health. Some clones in this sample may be carry-over from other donors' samples.

The chain employs TRBV4-1 and TRBJ2-1; D ambiguous. Germline CDR1 MGHRA, CDR2 YSYEKL. The V gene lost 4 bases and the J gene lost 3 bases, with 19 bases spanning the gap. The CDR3 runs to 17 residues. The CDR3 nucleotides are TGCGCCAGCAGCCGGGCCCCTACTCAGACATTCTACAATGAGCAGTTCTTC. Translated: CASSRAPTQTFYNEQFF.

The chain carries TRBV27 and TRBJ2-2; D may be TRBD1 (5 bases). From germline, CDR1 is MNHEY and CDR2 SMNVEV (reference sequence). The V gene lost 5 bases and the J gene lost 0 bases, with 16 bases spanning the gap. This CDR3 has 17 residues. Here the CDR3 DNA reads TGTGCCAGCAGTCCAGGTCCCGACAGCGCGAACACCGGGGAGCTGTTTTTT. Protein: CASSPGPDSANTGELFF.

A remark on this clone: Other nucleotide sequences in the sample specify the same CDR3. This sequence joins TRBV4-1 and TRBJ1-2; D is unresolved. Between the trimmed V and J ends, which lost 1 base and 7 bases, there was a span of 7 bases. The CDR3 length is 12 residues. Germline loops: CDR1 MGHRA, CDR2 YSYEKL. The CDR3: CASSQGPGGYTF. CDR3 sequence (DNA): TGCGCCAGCAGCCAAGGGCCAGGTGGCTACACCTTC.

This chain joins TRBV28 and TRBJ2-1; no firm D call. The CDR3 has 16 amino acids. Germline CDR1 MDHEN, CDR2 SYDVKM. Trimming took off 5 bases at V and 2 bases at J, with 16 bases between the two ends. CDR3: CASSPRRSATYNEQFF. As DNA, the CDR3 is TGTGCCAGCAGTCCCCGCCGCAGTGCAACCTACAATGAGCAGTTCTTC.

The genes are TRBV4-2 and TRBJ2-1; D is ambiguous. The CDR3 is made up of 14 amino acids. Germline assignment: CDR1 LGHNA and CDR2 YNFKEQ. Between the trimmed V and J ends, which lost 1 base and 7 bases, there was a span of 11 bases. This chain's CDR3 is CASSQGGRPNEQFF. The CDR3 nucleotides read TGTGCCAGCAGCCAAGGGGGTAGGCCAAATGAGCAGTTCTTC.

This clone was seen more than once but under ten times. The sample contains more than one DNA sequence encoding this CDR3. The rearrangement uses TRBV19 and TRBJ1-5; D possibly corresponds to TRBD1 (6 bases). Per the germline V gene, CDR1 is LNHDA and CDR2 is SQIVND (reference sequence). V was shortened by 0 bases and J by 1 base, with 7 bases between the two germline ends. This CDR3 is 15 amino acids long. The CDR3: CASSIDRGSNQPQHF. The CDR3 nucleotides are TGTGCCAGTAGTATAGACAGGGGAAGCAATCAGCCCCAGCATTTT.

This clone occurred once. The chain joins TRBV27 to TRBJ1-5; 12 nucleotides align to TRBD1. V lost 5 bases, J lost 6 bases, and 8 bases stayed unmatched. This CDR3 has 16 residues. CDR1 is MNHEY, CDR2 SMNVEV, per germline (reference sequence). Written as DNA, the CDR3 is TGTGCCAGCAGTGGTACCGGGACAGGGGGCCGTCAGCCCCAGCATTTT. Amino acids: CASSGTGTGGRQPQHF.

This sequence joins TRBV9 and TRBJ2-5; 9 bases line up with TRBD2. The V gene end was trimmed by 2 bases and the J gene end by 5 bases; junction bases not matched to a gene: 4. Germline V gene data show CDR1 as SGDLS and CDR2 as YYNGEE. The CDR3 runs to 14 residues. In DNA form, the CDR3 reads TGTGCCAGCAGCGTTAGCGGGAGTAGGGAGACCCAGTACTTC. This encodes CASSVSGSRETQYF.

This chain links TRBV27 with TRBJ2-3, with TRBD1 as a possible D gene (6 bases). V lost 3 bases to trimming and J lost 1 base, with 17 bases between them. The CDR3 has 17 residues. Germline assignment: CDR1 MNHEY and CDR2 SMNVEV (reference sequence). The CDR3 DNA follows: TGTGCCAGCAGTTTCCTAGGACAGTTATATGGCACAGATACGCAGTATTTT. This translates into CASSFLGQLYGTDTQYF.

The chain couples TRBV7-9 to TRBJ2-7; TRBD2 matches at 11 bases. J was trimmed by 3 bases and V by 5 bases; bases with no gene match: 9. Looked up from germline, CDR1 is SEHNR and CDR2 is FQNEAQ (reference sequence). This CDR3 has 16 residues. In DNA form, the CDR3 reads TGTGCCAGCAGCGAAACTTCCGGGACTAGCGGCTACGAGCAGTACTTC. This codes for CASSETSGTSGYEQYF.

This chain links TRBV28 with TRBJ2-1, with TRBD2 identical over 12 bases. This CDR3 spans 15 amino acids. V dropped 5 bases and J dropped 8; count of bases not matched to a gene: 7. Looked up from germline, CDR1 is MDHEN and CDR2 is SYDVKM. The CDR3 nucleotides read TGTGCCAGCAGTCCTCGACTAGCGGGAGAGCATGAGCAGTTCTTC. This translates into CASSPRLAGEHEQFF.

This chain joins TRBV6-5 and TRBJ1-4; a weak D match, TRBD1 (6 bases). V was shortened by 2 bases and J by 4 bases, with 11 bases between the two germline ends. The CDR3 totals 15 residues. The germline V gene has CDR1 MNHEY and CDR2 SVGAGI. The DNA of the CDR3 is TGTGCCAGCAGTTACAGGGACAACTATAATGAAAAACTGTTTTTT. As protein: CASSYRDNYNEKLFF.

The chain recombines TRBV4-1 with TRBJ2-4, with 7 bases matching TRBD1. Germline assignment: CDR1 MGHRA and CDR2 YSYEKL. The CDR3 covers 16 residues. V lost 4 bases, J lost 6 bases, and 12 bases stayed unmatched. The CDR3 nucleotides are TGCGCCAGCAGCCCAATCAGGGGACAGAGAGGAAACATTCAGTACTTC. Translation: CASSPIRGQRGNIQYF.

V and J are TRBV28 and TRBJ2-7, with a possible D match to TRBD1 (6 bases). Germline loops: CDR1 MDHEN, CDR2 SYDVKM. With 4 bases removed from V and 2 bases from J, the gap between germline ends came to 15 bases. The CDR3 loop spans 15 amino acids. CDR3: CASSSRQDPPYEQYF. The CDR3 bases are TGTGCCAGCAGTTCTAGACAGGACCCCCCCTACGAGCAGTACTTC.

The J gene is TRBJ1-1, the V gene TRBV4-1; 8 positions match TRBD1. Trimming took 1 base from V and 5 from J; bases not matched to a gene: 6. This CDR3 spans 15 amino acids. In germline, CDR1 is MGHRA, CDR2 YSYEKL. The CDR3: CASSQAAGGRTEAFF. The CDR3 DNA sequence: TGCGCCAGCAGCCAAGCGGCAGGGGGCAGGACTGAAGCTTTCTTT.

CDR3 DNA sequence: TGTGCCACCAGGACAGTAGGCGGGTACGAGCAGTACTTC. Its protein product is CATRTVGGYEQYF. This chain connects TRBV6-1 to TRBJ2-7; possibly TRBD1 for D (6 bases). This CDR3 is built from 13 residues. CDR1 and CDR2 from the germline V gene are MNHNS and SASEGT. V shed 10 bases and J shed 4 bases, with 17 bases lying between them.

For this clone: Additional DNA sequences in this sample encode the identical CDR3. The genes are TRBV27 and TRBJ2-5, with no clear D. Trimming removed 2 bases from V and 5 bases from J, with 9 bases in between. CDR1 is MNHEY and CDR2 is SMNVEV in the germline V gene (reference sequence). The CDR3 covers 13 residues. The CDR3 sequence is CASSLSRVETQYF. The CDR3 nucleotides are TGTGCCAGCAGTTTAAGTCGGGTGGAGACCCAGTACTTC.

This clone was detected once. The chain is built from TRBV4-3 and TRBJ2-1; tentatively, D is TRBD2 (5 bases). Germline V gene data show CDR1 as LGHNA and CDR2 as YSLEER. The ends were cut back, 0 bases at V and 5 bases at J, with 8 bases in the middle. CDR3 length: 14 amino acids. The chain's CDR3 is CASSQDPGNNEQFF. DNA of the CDR3: TGCGCCAGCAGCCAAGACCCGGGGAACAATGAGCAGTTCTTC.

Concerning this clone itself: The same CDR3 can be traced to other DNA sequences in this sample. V usage is TRBV19 and J usage is TRBJ1-1; D is possibly TRBD1 (6 bases). This CDR3 has 12 residues. Germline V gene data show CDR1 as LNHDA and CDR2 as SQIVND (reference sequence). The V and J ends lost 9 bases and 2 bases respectively, with 10 bases between them. This CDR3 reads CASGQTNTEAFF. DNA for the CDR3: TGTGCCAGCGGACAGACCAACACTGAAGCTTTCTTT.

The chain links TRBV19 to TRBJ1-2; TRBD1 is a possible D gene (5 bases). The germline gives CDR1 LNHDA, CDR2 SQIVND (reference sequence). With 0 bases removed from V and 6 bases from J, the gap between germline ends came to 11 bases. The CDR3 covers 14 residues. In DNA, the CDR3 is TGTGCCAGTAGTATAGAAGAGGCAGGGAATGGCTACACCTTC. The encoded protein is CASSIEEAGNGYTF.

This chain links TRBV27 with TRBJ2-5, with a tentative D call TRBD2 (5 bases). Germline loops: CDR1 MNHEY, CDR2 SMNVEV (reference sequence). This CDR3 has 15 residues. Trimming shortened V by 2 bases and J by 4 bases, and 14 bases separated the two germline ends. The CDR3 is CASSLSRRGIETQYF. The CDR3 nucleotides read TGTGCCAGCAGTTTAAGTAGACGGGGAATAGAGACCCAGTACTTC.

This chain connects TRBV11-2 to TRBJ2-1, with D tentatively TRBD2 (5 bases). Germline loops: CDR1 SGHAT, CDR2 FQNNGV. The V gene lost 1 base and the J gene lost 2 bases, with 9 bases spanning the gap. This CDR3 contains 15 residues. Written as DNA, the CDR3 is TGTGCCAGCAGCTTAGTAGCGTCTCCCTACAATGAGCAGTTCTTC. Its translation is CASSLVASPYNEQFF.

This sequence joins TRBV7-9 and TRBJ2-7; the D gene is possibly TRBD1 (6 bases). V was trimmed by 4 bases and J by 7 bases, leaving 17 bases between them. Germline V gene lookup returns CDR1 SEHNR and CDR2 FQNEAQ (reference sequence). The CDR3 totals 14 residues. This chain's CDR3 is CASSSGTPEWEQYF. The CDR3 coding sequence is TGTGCCAGCAGCTCCGGGACACCGGAGTGGGAGCAGTACTTC.

The V call is TRBV9, the J call TRBJ2-7; D perhaps matches TRBD2 (5 bases). V dropped 1 base and J dropped 0 bases, with 14 bases sitting between them. Germline-derived CDR1 and CDR2 are SGDLS and YYNGEE. This CDR3 is 16 amino acids long. CDR3 residues: CASSVNPAGSSYEQYF. CDR3 DNA: TGTGCCAGCAGCGTAAATCCAGCTGGGAGCTCCTACGAGCAGTACTTC.

This chain connects TRBV29-1 to TRBJ2-3; TRBD2 matches 9 bases. Looked up from germline, CDR1 is SQVTM and CDR2 is ANQGSEA. The V gene end was trimmed by 2 bases and the J gene end by 2 bases; junction bases not matched to a gene: 14. The CDR3 is 18 residues long. The CDR3 nucleotides read TGCAGCGTTGAATTGTCGCCGTGGCGGGAGGGCCCCACAGATACGCAGTATTTT. It yields the protein CSVELSPWREGPTDTQYF.

The V gene is TRBV7-6, the J gene TRBJ2-7; no clear D gene. The CDR3 contains 14 residues. V lost 5 bases to trimming and J lost 0 bases, with 11 bases between them. CDR1 and CDR2 from the germline V gene are SGHVS and FNYEAQ. CDR3 protein: CASSPRQSSYEQYF. The CDR3 DNA reads as TGTGCCAGCAGCCCGCGTCAGAGCTCCTACGAGCAGTACTTC. The full variable domain, rest sourced from reference TRBV7-6 and TRBJ2-7, is GAGVSQSPRYKVTKRGQDVALRCDPISGHVSLYWYRQALGQGPEFLTYFNYEAQQDKSGLPNDRFSAERPEGSISTLTIQRTEQRDSAMYRCASSPRQSSYEQYFGPGTRLTVT.

V is TRBV19 and J is TRBJ1-1; no reliable D call. Germline CDR1 and CDR2: LNHDA and SQIVND (reference sequence). The CDR3 sequence is 16 residues long. V dropped 3 bases and J dropped 0 bases, with 14 bases sitting between them. In nucleotides, the CDR3 is TGTGCCAGTAGTATTTACCGGAACCTTATGAACACTGAAGCTTTCTTT. Translated: CASSIYRNLMNTEAFF.

The chain couples TRBV29-1 to TRBJ2-7; D is possibly TRBD2 (5 bases). V lost 4 bases and J 2 bases, leaving 9 bases between the germline ends. Germline CDR1 is SQVTM and CDR2 is ANQGSEA. The CDR3 contains 12 residues. In DNA form, the CDR3 reads TGCAGCGTTGGAGTACTAGCCTACGAGCAGTACTTC. The encoded protein is CSVGVLAYEQYF.

The rearrangement uses TRBV5-1 and TRBJ2-7; 12 nucleotides align to TRBD2. Per the germline V gene, CDR1 is SGHRS and CDR2 is YFSETQ. The CDR3 is 16 residues long. The ends lost 4 bases at V and 5 bases at J; junction bases unmatched: 10. The DNA for the CDR3 is TGCGCCAGCAGCCCACCGACTAGCGGGAGATTGGACGAGCAGTACTTC. The encoded protein is CASSPPTSGRLDEQYF.

In regard to this clone: The sample carries other DNA sequences with the same CDR3. This chain links TRBV13 with TRBJ2-1; TRBD2 is a possible D gene (5 bases). Trimming took 4 bases from V and 5 from J, leaving 12 bases between them. The germline V gene has CDR1 PRHDT and CDR2 FYEKMQ (reference sequence). The CDR3 sequence is 14 residues long. CDR3 sequence (DNA): TGTGCCAGCAGCTCCGGACGGCGGGACAATGAGCAGTTCTTC. The encoded protein is CASSSGRRDNEQFF.

A note on this clone: At the DNA level, this CDR3 is encoded by other sequences in the same sample as well. The CDR3 DNA sequence: TGTGCCAGCAGTTTATCGATCGGGGAAAGCTCCTACGAGCAGTACTTC. Protein: CASSLSIGESSYEQYF. The J gene is TRBJ2-7, the V gene TRBV27; a weak D match, TRBD2 (5 bases). CDR3 length: 16 amino acids. CDR1 and CDR2 from the germline V gene are MNHEY and SMNVEV (reference sequence). The ends were cut back, 0 bases at V and 0 bases at J, with 12 bases in the middle.

With regard to this clone: Other DNA sequences in this sample translate to the same CDR3. This rearrangement joins TRBV27 to TRBJ2-5, with D possibly matching TRBD2 (6 bases). CDR1 is MNHEY, CDR2 SMNVEV, per germline (reference sequence). The length of the CDR3 is 14 residues. V was clipped by 3 bases and J by 5 bases, with 13 bases between them. As DNA, the CDR3 is TGTGCCAGCAGTTTCCAAGGGGCGGGGGAGACCCAGTACTTC. This codes for CASSFQGAGETQYF.